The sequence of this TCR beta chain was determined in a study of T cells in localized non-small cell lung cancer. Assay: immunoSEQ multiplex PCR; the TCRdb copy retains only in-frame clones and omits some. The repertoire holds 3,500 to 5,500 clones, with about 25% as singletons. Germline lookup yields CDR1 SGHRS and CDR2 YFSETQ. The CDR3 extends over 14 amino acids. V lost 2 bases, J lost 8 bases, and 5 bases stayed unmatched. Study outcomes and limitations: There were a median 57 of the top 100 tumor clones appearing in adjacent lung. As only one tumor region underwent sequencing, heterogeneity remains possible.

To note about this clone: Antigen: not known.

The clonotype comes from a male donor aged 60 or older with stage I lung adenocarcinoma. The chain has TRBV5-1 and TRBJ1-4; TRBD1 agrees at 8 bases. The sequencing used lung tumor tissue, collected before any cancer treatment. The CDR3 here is CASSLGQGSEKLFF. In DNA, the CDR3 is TGCGCCAGCAGCTTAGGACAGGGTTCGGAAAAACTGTTTTTT.